The subject of this entry is one TCR beta chain. Its antigen is not known. This sample was included in a study of T cells in narcolepsy. Study-level results: Same-patient CSF and blood CD4+ T cell clonotypes included HCRT-specific and TRIB2-specific autoreactive ones.

The repertoire was sequenced with immunoSEQ multiplex PCR; TCRdb's copy has only in-frame clones and lacks some. This sample has around 22,000 clones, with about 86% found just once. V shed 6 bases and J 7 bases; nucleotides not matched to a gene: 9. CDR1 and CDR2 from the germline V gene are KGHSH and LQKENI. This CDR3 spans 15 amino acids. V and J are TRBV18 and TRBJ1-6; 7 bases are shared with TRBD1. Sequenced material: memory (CD45RA-) CD4+ T cells from blood. The receptor comes from a human donor in good health. The CDR3 DNA reads TGTGCCAGCTCGGCAGACAGGGCCGCAAATTCACCCCTCCACTTT. Amino acids: CASSADRAANSPLHF.